This TCR beta chain emerged from a study of spatial heterogeneity in lung cancer. Overall study: Detection consistently captured more beta-chain sequences than alpha-chain sequences. The study, taken as a whole, reports: Relative to follow-up, resection was when ubiquitous expanded tumor TCRs appeared more in blood.

The time point here: sample taken at primary tumor resection. No cell sorting; template was whole RNA from tumor, lung tissue or PBMC. In regard to this clonotype: Its antigen is not known.

TCRdb used MiXCR to reprocess the 5' RACE reads, holding one entry per CDR3 protein. The repertoire holds 90,000 to 95,000 distinct CDR3 sequences, with about an eighth as singletons. Trimming cost V 1 base and J 0 bases, with 10 bases left between them. CDR3 length: 15 residues. Germline V CDR1 and CDR2: LGHNA, YSLEER. The chain combines TRBV4-3 with TRBJ2-7, with a tentative D call TRBD1 (5 bases). The sequencing here drew on PBMCs, taken at surgery. This TCR derives from a male donor with early-stage non-small cell lung cancer. The CDR3 loop reads CASSQAQGNSYEQYF. CDR3 sequence (DNA): TGCGCCAGCAGCCAAGCGCAGGGAAACTCCTACGAGCAGTACTTC.